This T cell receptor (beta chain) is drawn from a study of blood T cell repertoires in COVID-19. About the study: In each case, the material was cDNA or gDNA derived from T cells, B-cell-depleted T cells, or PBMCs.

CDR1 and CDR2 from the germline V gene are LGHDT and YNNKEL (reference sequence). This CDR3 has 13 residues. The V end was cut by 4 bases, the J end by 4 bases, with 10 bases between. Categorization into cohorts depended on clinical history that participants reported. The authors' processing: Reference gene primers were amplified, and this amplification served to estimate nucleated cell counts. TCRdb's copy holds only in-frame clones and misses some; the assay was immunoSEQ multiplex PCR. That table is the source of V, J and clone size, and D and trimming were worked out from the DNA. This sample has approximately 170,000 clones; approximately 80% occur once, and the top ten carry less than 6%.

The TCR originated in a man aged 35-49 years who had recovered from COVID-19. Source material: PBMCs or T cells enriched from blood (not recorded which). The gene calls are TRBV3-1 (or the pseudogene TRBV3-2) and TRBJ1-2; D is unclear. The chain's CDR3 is CASSPSGSYGYTF. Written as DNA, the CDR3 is TGTGCCAGCAGCCCCTCAGGCTCCTATGGCTACACCTTC.